Listed here are 30 T cell receptor beta chains from one sample, sequenced in a study of blood T cell repertoires in COVID-19. Sequencing used immunoSEQ multiplex PCR; TCRdb keeps in-frame clones, though not all of them. The sample shows approximately 100,000 clones, around 86% of them seen only once. Sequenced material: peripheral blood. These receptors all stem from a human donor in a cohort sampled during active COVID-19.

This chain links TRBV9 with TRBJ2-7, with D maybe TRBD2 (6 bases). CDR3 length equals 17 residues. The V end was cut by 4 bases, the J end by 0 bases, with 20 bases between. Germline V gene data show CDR1 as SGDLS and CDR2 as YYNGEE. In nucleotides, the CDR3 is TGTGCCAGCAGCCCACGGGGGAGCGAGGTCGGCTCCTACGAGCAGTACTTC. This gives the protein CASSPRGSEVGSYEQYF. Full variable domain (missing parts from reference TRBV9 and TRBJ2-7): DSGVTQTPKHLITATGQRVTLRCSPRSGDLSVYWYQQSLDQGLQFLIQYYNGEERAKGNILERFSAQQFPDLHSELNLSSLELGDSALYFCASSPRGSEVGSYEQYFGPGTRLTVT.

The chain couples TRBV5-1 to TRBJ2-5, with 10 bases matching TRBD2. Trimming took 0 bases from V and 5 from J; bases not matched to a gene: 10. CDR1 SGHRS and CDR2 YFSETQ come from the germline V gene. The CDR3 length is 17 residues. The chain's CDR3 is CASSLGRGLAALETQYF. The CDR3 DNA sequence: TGCGCCAGCAGCTTGGGACGCGGACTAGCGGCCCTGGAGACCCAGTACTTC.

This clone has only a few counts. The CDR3 DNA sequence: TGTGCCAGCAGCTTATGGGCTAGCGGGGTCCACAAACAAGAGACCCAGTACTTC. Amino acids: CASSLWASGVHKQETQYF. This sequence joins TRBV7-2 and TRBJ2-5, with 9 bases lining up with TRBD2. V shed 2 bases, J shed 2 bases, and the junction held 12 bases outside the gene matches. The CDR3 length is 18 residues. The germline gives CDR1 SGHTA, CDR2 FQGNSA.

This chain links TRBV19 with TRBJ2-2, with D tentatively TRBD2 (5 bases). V was shortened by 1 base and J by 5 bases, with 11 bases between the two germline ends. The length of the CDR3 is 15 residues. Germline CDR1 LNHDA, CDR2 SQIVND (reference sequence). Written as DNA, the CDR3 is TGTGCCAGTAGTATAGGAGGGAGCCGTACCGGGGAGCTGTTTTTT. Residues: CASSIGGSRTGELFF.

The gene calls are TRBV15 and TRBJ1-1; D possibly corresponds to TRBD1 (5 bases). The CDR3 runs to 14 residues. Per the germline V gene, CDR1 is LNHNV and CDR2 is YYDKDF (reference sequence). Trimming stripped 4 bases from V and 10 bases from J, with 19 bases between. The CDR3 is CATSKGGASDRAFF. In DNA, the CDR3 is TGTGCCACCAGCAAAGGAGGGGCTTCAGACCGAGCTTTCTTT.

This rearrangement joins TRBV15 to TRBJ2-5, with TRBD1 matching 7 bases. The CDR3 is 15 residues long. Germline loops: CDR1 LNHNV, CDR2 YYDKDF (reference sequence). The V and J ends lost 2 bases and 0 bases, in that order; junction bases with no gene match: 3. The CDR3 region has the DNA TGTGCCACCAGCAGACAACAGGGGAACCAAGAGACCCAGTACTTC. As protein: CATSRQQGNQETQYF.

The genes are TRBV11-2 and TRBJ1-1; TRBD1 is a possible D gene (6 bases). With 0 bases removed from V and 2 bases from J, the gap between germline ends came to 13 bases. Germline CDR1 SGHAT, CDR2 FQNNGV. This CDR3 has 16 residues. The CDR3 nucleotides are TGTGCCAGCAGCTTAGAGGCTTACAGGGATAACACTGAAGCTTTCTTT. Protein: CASSLEAYRDNTEAFF. The full variable domain, with the rest looked up from reference TRBV11-2 and TRBJ1-1, is EAGVAQSPRYKIIEKRQSVAFWCNPISGHATLYWYQQILGQGPKLLIQFQNNGVVDDSQLPKDRFSAERLKGVDSTLKIQPAKLEDSAVYLCASSLEAYRDNTEAFFGQGTRLTVV.

This clone was detected only once. The J gene is TRBJ1-2, the V gene TRBV12-5; 10 bases are a match to TRBD1. The germline CDR1 and CDR2 sequences are LGHNT and FRNRAP. With V trimmed by 3 bases and J by 6 bases, 4 bases remained unmatched. CDR3 length: 14 amino acids. The CDR3: CASGFGQGVDGYTF. CDR3 nucleotide sequence: TGTGCTAGTGGTTTCGGACAGGGGGTCGATGGCTACACCTTC.

This chain connects TRBV12-3 or TRBV12-4 to TRBJ1-1, with D uncertain. Trimming removed 2 bases at V and 3 bases at J, with 7 bases between. The CDR3 has 13 residues. In DNA form, the CDR3 reads TGTGCCAGCAGTTTAAGCTTGGACACTGAAGCTTTCTTT. This sequence encodes CASSLSLDTEAFF.

The genes are TRBV7-2 and TRBJ2-3; 9 positions agree with TRBD2. The V gene's germline CDR1 is SGHTA and CDR2 FQGNSA. Trimming took 1 base from V and 1 from J; bases not matched to a gene: 3. This CDR3 is built from 16 residues. For the CDR3, the DNA is TGTGCCAGCAGCTTAGTGGGCGGGGGGGGCACAGATACGCAGTATTTT. As protein: CASSLVGGGGTDTQYF.

This clone has more than one count but fewer than ten. The chain employs TRBV13 and TRBJ1-2, with D tentatively TRBD1 (5 bases). CDR1 PRHDT and CDR2 FYEKMQ come from the germline V gene (reference sequence). The CDR3 extends over 14 amino acids. Trimming pared 0 bases from V and 4 bases from J, leaving 9 bases between. The CDR3 region has the DNA TGTGCCAGCAGCTTAGGTGCTGGGGCCTATGGCTACACCTTC. It is translated as CASSLGAGAYGYTF.

To note about this clone: One end of the junction is discordant with germline, which a read error may explain. V usage is TRBV28 and J usage is TRBJ1-3; D is unresolved. Germline V CDR1 and CDR2: MDHEN, SYDVKM. This CDR3 has 14 residues. This chain's CDR3 is CASSPPAAGNIIYF. The CDR3, as DNA: TGTGCCAGCAGCCCGCCGGCGGCTGGAAACATCATATATTTT. Drawing the rest from reference TRBV28 and TRBJ1-3, the complete variable domain is DVKVTQSSRYLVKRTGEKVFLECVQDMDHENMFWYRQDPGLGLRLIYFSYDVKMKEKGDIPEGYSVSREKKERFSLILESASTNQTSMYLCASSPPAAGNIIYFGEGSWLTVV.

V and J are TRBV5-5 and TRBJ2-7; D ambiguous. The CDR3 contains 15 residues. V was trimmed by 0 bases and J by 6 bases, leaving 16 bases between them. The V gene's germline CDR1 is SGHKS and CDR2 YYEKEE (reference sequence). CDR3 sequence (DNA): TGTGCCAGCAGCTTGGAATGGCCGGGTACCCTCGAGCAGTACTTC. Its protein product is CASSLEWPGTLEQYF.

The V call is TRBV28, the J call TRBJ2-4; D may be TRBD2 (7 bases). This CDR3 contains 14 residues. Germline V CDR1 and CDR2: MDHEN, SYDVKM. Trimming took 3 bases from V and 6 from J, leaving 12 bases between them. The CDR3 is CASSFAGAGNIQYF. Here the CDR3 DNA reads TGTGCCAGCAGTTTTGCGGGGGCCGGAAACATTCAGTACTTC.

The chain recombines TRBV28 with TRBJ2-6; TRBD1 is a possible D gene (5 bases). The germline CDR1 and CDR2 sequences are MDHEN and SYDVKM. The germline V and J ends were trimmed by 6 bases and 0 bases, with 18 bases remaining between them. The CDR3 is 18 amino acids. The CDR3: CASREMGLPGSGANVLTF. CDR3 in DNA: TGTGCCAGCAGAGAGATGGGGCTGCCCGGCTCTGGGGCCAACGTCCTGACTTTC.

V gene TRBV5-1 combines with J gene TRBJ2-7, with a weak D call TRBD2 (6 bases). CDR1 is SGHRS and CDR2 is YFSETQ in the germline V gene. Trimming removed 0 bases at V and 0 bases at J, with 10 bases between. The CDR3 totals 15 residues. CDR3 in amino acids: CASSLGWRDSYEQYF. The CDR3, as DNA: TGCGCCAGCAGCTTGGGATGGCGGGACTCCTACGAGCAGTACTTC.

This chain links TRBV5-6 with TRBJ2-3, with D possibly being TRBD2 (6 bases). The V gene lost 0 bases and the J gene lost 5 bases, with 10 bases spanning the gap. The CDR3 consists of 14 residues. Germline lookup yields CDR1 SGHDT and CDR2 YYEEEE. The CDR3 nucleotides are TGTGCCAGCAGCTTGGAGCTAGCGAGAGATACGCAGTATTTT. It encodes CASSLELARDTQYF.

The chain employs TRBV11-2 and TRBJ1-4; D ambiguous. The CDR3 contains 14 residues. V was cut by 4 bases and J by 0 bases, with 6 bases left in between. Germline V gives CDR1 SGHAT, CDR2 FQNNGV. The CDR3 protein is CASSWATTNEKLFF. The CDR3 DNA sequence: TGTGCCAGCAGCTGGGCAACAACTAATGAAAAACTGTTTTTT.

The CDR3 DNA reads as TGTGCCAGCAGGGGGACTAGCGGACAATGGGACGAGCAGTACTTC. Protein sequence: CASRGTSGQWDEQYF. The rearrangement joins TRBV6-5 to TRBJ2-7; 11 bases line up with TRBD2. The CDR3 is made up of 15 amino acids. Germline CDR1 and CDR2: MNHEY and SVGAGI. Losses at the gene ends were 6 bases for V and 5 bases for J; bases not matched to a gene: 9.

The chain recombines TRBV6-2 or TRBV6-3 with TRBJ2-3, with TRBD1 matching over 9 bases. V was clipped by 3 bases and J by 6 bases; unmatched bases: 10. This CDR3 has 16 amino acids. CDR1 and CDR2 (germline): MNHEY, SVGEGT. The CDR3 loop is CASSYLGQGSLDTQYF. In DNA, the CDR3 is TGTGCCAGCAGTTATTTGGGACAGGGTAGTTTGGATACGCAGTATTTT.

The rearrangement uses TRBV28 and TRBJ1-5; 7 bases match TRBD1. The CDR3 consists of 14 residues. V lost 3 bases and J lost 4; bases outside the gene matches: 3. Germline lookup yields CDR1 MDHEN and CDR2 SYDVKM. The CDR3 sequence: CASSFHRGNQPQHF. CDR3 sequence (DNA): TGTGCCAGCAGTTTCCACAGGGGTAATCAGCCCCAGCATTTT.

V usage is TRBV7-2 and J usage is TRBJ2-5, with D unresolved. Trimming left V 4 bases short and J 5 bases short, with 11 bases between. In germline, CDR1 is SGHTA, CDR2 FQGNSA. The length of the CDR3 is 13 residues. The CDR3 reads CASSSSVRETQYF. The CDR3 DNA reads TGTGCCAGCAGCTCATCGGTGCGGGAGACCCAGTACTTC. The full variable domain, with the rest looked up from reference TRBV7-2 and TRBJ2-5, is GAGVSQSPSNKVTEKGKDVELRCDPISGHTALYWYRQSLGQGLEFLIYFQGNSAPDKSGLPSDRFSAERTGGSVSTLTIQRTQQEDSAVYLCASSSSVRETQYFGPGTRLLVL.

This chain links TRBV11-2 with TRBJ2-3; no definite D call. Germline CDR1 SGHAT, CDR2 FQNNGV. The CDR3 has 12 residues. Between the trimmed V and J ends, which lost 5 bases and 5 bases, there was a span of 8 bases. The CDR3 protein is CASSLVRDTQYF. DNA of the CDR3: TGTGCCAGCAGCCTCGTGAGAGATACGCAGTATTTT.

This clone has a single count. This CDR3 reads CASSETGNSPLHF. The CDR3 DNA follows: TGTGCCAGTAGTGAAACAGGGAATTCACCCCTCCACTTT. The V and J genes are TRBV19 and TRBJ1-6; possibly TRBD1 for D (6 bases). This CDR3 spans 13 amino acids. The V end was cut by 5 bases, the J end by 7 bases, with 9 bases between. In germline, CDR1 is LNHDA, CDR2 SQIVND (reference sequence).

The genes are TRBV27 and TRBJ2-2; TRBD2 matches 8 bases. The CDR3 is made up of 16 amino acids. The germline gives CDR1 MNHEY, CDR2 SMNVEV (reference sequence). J was trimmed by 3 bases and V by 5 bases; bases with no gene match: 8. The CDR3 bases are TGTGCCAGCAGTCCCCGCGGGGGGAGGGACACCGGGGAGCTGTTTTTT. As protein: CASSPRGGRDTGELFF.

The chain combines TRBV14 with TRBJ2-5; 10 nucleotides align to TRBD2. The CDR3 is 15 residues long. V dropped 4 bases and J dropped 5; count of bases not matched to a gene: 7. Per the germline V gene, CDR1 is SGHDN and CDR2 is FVKESK. The DNA for the CDR3 is TGTGCCAGCAGCCCCCAGCGGGGGGGACTTGAGACCCAGTACTTC. Translation gives CASSPQRGGLETQYF. Full variable domain (rest looked up from reference TRBV14 and TRBJ2-5): EAGVTQFPSHSVIEKGQTVTLRCDPISGHDNLYWYRRVMGKEIKFLLHFVKESKQDESGMPNNRFLAERTGGTYSTLKVQPAELEDSGVYFCASSPQRGGLETQYFGPGTRLLVL.

The chain uses TRBV5-1 and TRBJ2-1; 11 bases line up with TRBD2. There are 16 residues in the CDR3. The J segment lost 8 bases and the V segment lost 2 bases, leaving 9 bases of the junction unmatched. Per germline, CDR1 SGHRS and CDR2 YFSETQ. The CDR3, as DNA: TGCGCCAGCAGCTTTGCTGGGACTAGCGGACTGCATGAGCAGTTCTTC. It is translated as CASSFAGTSGLHEQFF.

The V gene is TRBV11-2, the J gene TRBJ2-1; 9 bases align to TRBD2. The CDR3 has 15 amino acids. Germline loops: CDR1 SGHAT, CDR2 FQNNGV. J lost 0 bases, V lost 5 bases, and 2 bases had no gene match. The CDR3 loop is CASSLSGSSYNEQFF. The CDR3 nucleotides read TGTGCCAGCAGCCTTAGCGGGAGCTCCTACAATGAGCAGTTCTTC.

The chain uses TRBV19 and TRBJ2-1; D might be TRBD2 (6 bases). The CDR3 totals 14 residues. The germline V and J ends were trimmed by 1 base and 8 bases, with 12 bases remaining between them. Germline V gene lookup returns CDR1 LNHDA and CDR2 SQIVND (reference sequence). The CDR3 loop is CASSIGGGIDEQFF. The CDR3 DNA reads TGTGCCAGTAGTATAGGAGGAGGGATTGATGAGCAGTTCTTC.

The chain has TRBV29-1 and TRBJ2-6; D might be TRBD2 (6 bases). The CDR3 has 18 amino acids. CDR1 and CDR2 (germline): SQVTM, ANQGSEA. Trimming removed 2 bases at V and 0 bases at J, with 17 bases between. The CDR3 is CSVEMGRPGFSGANVLTF. The CDR3 coding sequence is TGCAGCGTTGAAATGGGGAGGCCAGGCTTCTCTGGGGCCAACGTCCTGACTTTC.